This T cell receptor beta chain was documented in a study of shared clonotypes between healthy human individuals. General study points: Represented genetic and exposure-history diversity was restricted by having few donors.

As to this clone: The antigen remains unidentified.

The CDR3 totals 12 residues. The V gene lost 4 bases and the J gene lost 6 bases, with 10 bases spanning the gap. CDR1 and CDR2 (germline): MDHEN, SYDVKM. A deep-level run was used for the assay. Only in-frame clones appear in the TCRdb table, and some are missing; sequencing was by immunoSEQ multiplex PCR. The table includes about 480,000 clones, 79% detected once. This rearrangement joins TRBV28 to TRBJ2-7; D ambiguous. The sequenced material came from PBMCs. This TCR came from a woman in her forties in good health. Some clones in this sample may be carry-over from other donors' samples. The CDR3: CASSSRVVEQYF. The DNA of the CDR3 is TGTGCCAGCAGTTCTCGGGTGGTCGAGCAGTACTTC.